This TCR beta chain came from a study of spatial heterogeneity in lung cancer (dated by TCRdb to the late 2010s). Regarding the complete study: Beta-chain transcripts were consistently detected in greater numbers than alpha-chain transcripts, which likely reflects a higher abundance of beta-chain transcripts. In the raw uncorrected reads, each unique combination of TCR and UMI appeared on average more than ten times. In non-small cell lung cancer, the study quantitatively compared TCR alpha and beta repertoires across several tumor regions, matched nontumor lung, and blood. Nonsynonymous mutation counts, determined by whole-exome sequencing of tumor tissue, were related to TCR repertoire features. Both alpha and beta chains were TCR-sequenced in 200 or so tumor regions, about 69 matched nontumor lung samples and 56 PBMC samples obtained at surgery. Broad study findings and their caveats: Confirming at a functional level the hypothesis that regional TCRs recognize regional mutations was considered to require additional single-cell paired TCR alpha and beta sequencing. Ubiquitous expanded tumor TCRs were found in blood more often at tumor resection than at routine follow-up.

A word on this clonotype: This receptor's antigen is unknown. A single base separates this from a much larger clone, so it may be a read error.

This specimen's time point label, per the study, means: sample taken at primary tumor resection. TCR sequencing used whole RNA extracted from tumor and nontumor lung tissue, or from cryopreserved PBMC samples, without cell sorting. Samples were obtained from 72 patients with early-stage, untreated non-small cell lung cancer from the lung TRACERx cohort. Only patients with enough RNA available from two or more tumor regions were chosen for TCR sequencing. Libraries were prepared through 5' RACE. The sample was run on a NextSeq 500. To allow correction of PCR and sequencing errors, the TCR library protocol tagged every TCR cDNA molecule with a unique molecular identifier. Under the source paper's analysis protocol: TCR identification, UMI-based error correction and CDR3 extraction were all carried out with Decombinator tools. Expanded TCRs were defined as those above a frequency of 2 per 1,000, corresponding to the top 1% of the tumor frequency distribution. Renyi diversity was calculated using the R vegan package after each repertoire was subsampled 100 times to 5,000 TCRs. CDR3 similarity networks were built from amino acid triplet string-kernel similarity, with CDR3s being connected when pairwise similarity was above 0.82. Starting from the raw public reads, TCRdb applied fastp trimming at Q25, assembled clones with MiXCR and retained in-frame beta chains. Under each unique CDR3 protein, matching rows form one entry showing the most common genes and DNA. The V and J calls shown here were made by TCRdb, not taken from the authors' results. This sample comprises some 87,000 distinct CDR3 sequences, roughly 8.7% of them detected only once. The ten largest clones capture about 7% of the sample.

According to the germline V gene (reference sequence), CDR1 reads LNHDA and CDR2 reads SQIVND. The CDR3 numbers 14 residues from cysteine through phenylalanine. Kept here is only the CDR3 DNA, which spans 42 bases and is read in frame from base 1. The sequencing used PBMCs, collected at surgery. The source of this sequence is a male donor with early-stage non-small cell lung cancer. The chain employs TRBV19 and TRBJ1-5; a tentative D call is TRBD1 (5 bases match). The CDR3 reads CASKTQGDNQPRHF. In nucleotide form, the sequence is TGTGCCAGTAAGACCCAGGGAGACAATCAGCCCCGGCATTTT.